The 16 T cell receptor beta chains below come from one sample, sequenced in a study of OX40 agonist ivuxolimab in advanced cancers. Data came from immunoSEQ multiplex PCR; TCRdb stores just in-frame clones and leaves some out. The sample shows some 35,000 clones, 75% to 90% of them seen only once. The input for sequencing was CD4+ or CD8+ T cells sorted from blood, taken in a trial of the OX40 agonist ivuxolimab. These receptors were collected from an adult with an advanced solid tumor such as melanoma, head and neck, liver or kidney cancer.

The V gene is TRBV9, the J gene TRBJ1-1; maybe TRBD1 (6 bases). There are 14 residues in the CDR3. The V gene's germline CDR1 is SGDLS and CDR2 YYNGEE. V shed 0 bases and J shed 6 bases, with 12 bases lying between them. The CDR3 sequence: CASSVVSGAAEAFF. The DNA for the CDR3 is TGTGCCAGCAGCGTAGTTTCAGGGGCGGCTGAAGCTTTCTTT.

This rearrangement joins TRBV5-1 to TRBJ2-5; 8 bases map to TRBD2. With 4 bases clipped from V and 3 bases from J, the junction kept 17 bases outside the gene matches. Per germline, CDR1 SGHRS and CDR2 YFSETQ. The CDR3 covers 18 residues. CDR3 sequence reads: CASSAGTRNNGAEETQYF. CDR3 in DNA: TGCGCCAGCAGCGCCGGGACTAGGAACAATGGGGCAGAAGAGACCCAGTACTTC.

This chain uses TRBV28 with TRBJ2-4, with D unresolved. Germline V gives CDR1 MDHEN, CDR2 SYDVKM. The CDR3 has 13 amino acids. V lost 7 bases and J lost 0, with 7 bases in between. The CDR3 sequence is CASNGLAKNIQYF. CDR3 DNA: TGTGCCAGCAACGGTCTAGCCAAAAACATTCAGTACTTC.

V is TRBV5-1 and J is TRBJ1-3; D uncertain. The CDR3 spans 17 residues. Between the trimmed V and J ends, which lost 0 bases and 3 bases, there was a span of 16 bases. CDR1 SGHRS and CDR2 YFSETQ come from the germline V gene. The CDR3 loop reads CASSLDGPRVIGNTIYF. The CDR3 bases are TGCGCCAGCAGCTTGGACGGACCGAGGGTTATTGGAAACACCATATATTTT.

This chain uses TRBV1 with TRBJ1-6; the D call TRBD1 from the table was never checked on the DNA. TRBV1 is an annotated pseudogene. This CDR3 is 15 amino acids long. The CDR3: CTSSQGRQGESPLHF. In DNA, the CDR3 is TGCACCAGCAGCCAAGGGAGACAGGGGGAATCACCCCTCCACTTT.

V is TRBV6-6 and J is TRBJ2-3; D remains ambiguous. CDR3 length equals 14 residues. V gave up 5 bases and J gave up 1 base, with 10 bases separating them. CDR1 is MNHNY and CDR2 is SVGAGI in the germline V gene (reference sequence). The CDR3 protein is CASSPSRGTDTQYF. In DNA, the CDR3 is TGTGCCAGCAGTCCCAGCCGGGGCACAGATACGCAGTATTTT.

The chain recombines TRBV5-1 with TRBJ2-3; 9 bases are shared with TRBD2. The germline V gene encodes CDR1 SGHRS and CDR2 YFSETQ. The CDR3 sequence is 16 residues long. V dropped 5 bases and J dropped 4; count of bases not matched to a gene: 11. The CDR3 protein is CASSFIWRGGADTQYF. The CDR3 nucleotides read TGCGCCAGCAGTTTCATCTGGCGGGGGGGGGCAGATACGCAGTATTTT.

The chain joins TRBV19 to TRBJ1-1; possibly TRBD1 for D (5 bases). Trimming shortened V by 3 bases and J by 5 bases, and 10 bases separated the two germline ends. Germline V gene data show CDR1 as LNHDA and CDR2 as SQIVND (reference sequence). The length of the CDR3 is 13 residues. The CDR3 DNA follows: TGTGCCAGTAGTATCTTATCAGGGACTGAAGCTTTCTTT. Its protein product is CASSILSGTEAFF. The full variable domain, rest sourced from reference TRBV19 and TRBJ1-1, is DGGITQSPKYLFRKEGQNVTLSCEQNLNHDAMYWYRQDPGQGLRLIYYSQIVNDFQKGDIAEGYSVSREKKESFPLTVTSAQKNPTAFYLCASSILSGTEAFFGQGTRLTVV.

V and J are TRBV7-2 and TRBJ2-7; D call uncertain. The germline V and J ends were trimmed by 2 bases and 5 bases, with 7 bases remaining between them. This CDR3 has 12 amino acids. The germline gives CDR1 SGHTA, CDR2 FQGNSA. CDR3 bases: TGTGCCAGCAGCTTATGGTGGAACGAGCAGTACTTC. Translation: CASSLWWNEQYF.

The chain has TRBV18 and TRBJ1-1; D may be TRBD1 (5 bases). The CDR3 has 12 amino acids. Germline CDR1 reads KGHSH; CDR2 reads LQKENI. V shed 3 bases and J shed 10 bases, with 12 bases lying between them. This chain's CDR3 is CASSPAGTGAFF. The CDR3 DNA follows: TGTGCCAGCTCACCGGCAGGGACCGGAGCTTTCTTT.

Only a few counts were recorded for this clone. The rearrangement links TRBV10-3 to TRBJ1-2, with D perhaps TRBD1 (5 bases). The germline V gene encodes CDR1 ENHRY and CDR2 SYGVKD. This CDR3 has 12 residues. V was trimmed by 4 bases and J by 10 bases, leaving 13 bases between them. The CDR3: CAISVSDSNYTF. CDR3 nucleotides: TGTGCCATCAGTGTTTCCGACAGTAACTACACCTTC.

The gene calls are TRBV18 and TRBJ2-3, with a weak D call TRBD1 (6 bases). This CDR3 contains 15 residues. V dropped 5 bases and J dropped 4 bases, with 16 bases sitting between them. The V gene's germline CDR1 is KGHSH and CDR2 LQKENI. The CDR3 DNA sequence: TGTGCCAGCTCAACACAGGGTAGGGGTCCAGATACGCAGTATTTT. It encodes CASSTQGRGPDTQYF.

The rearrangement links TRBV12-5 to TRBJ2-5; 9 nucleotides align to TRBD2. The CDR3 sequence is 17 residues long. CDR1 is LGHNT and CDR2 is FRNRAP in the germline V gene. V lost 7 bases, J lost 0 bases, and 12 bases stayed unmatched. CDR3 nucleotide sequence: TGTGCTAGTGCCCGAGGAGGAGCGGGGGGTTACCAAGAGACCCAGTACTTC. Its translation: CASARGGAGGYQETQYF.

This rearrangement joins TRBV5-5 to TRBJ2-5, with a tentative D call TRBD2 (6 bases). Trimming cost V 0 bases and J 0 bases, with 12 bases left between them. The CDR3 is 16 residues long. Germline CDR1 SGHKS, CDR2 YYEKEE (reference sequence). In DNA form, the CDR3 reads TGTGCCAGCAGCTTGGGTAGCGGAATTAACCAAGAGACCCAGTACTTC. Protein product: CASSLGSGINQETQYF.

The V call is TRBV15, the J call TRBJ1-3; TRBD1 agrees at 12 bases. This CDR3 is built from 15 residues. Germline-derived CDR1 and CDR2 are LNHNV and YYDKDF (reference sequence). V trimming: 6 bases; J trimming: 3 bases; junction bases outside the gene matches: 3. The DNA of the CDR3 is TGTGCCACCAGGGGGACAGGGGGCCGTGGAAACACCATATATTTT. It is translated as CATRGTGGRGNTIYF.

This clone has only one observation. The chain has TRBV7-9 and TRBJ2-1; TRBD2 is a possible D gene (5 bases). CDR1 and CDR2 (germline): SEHNR, FQNEAQ (reference sequence). V gave up 3 bases and J gave up 10 bases, with 13 bases separating them. CDR3 length: 13 residues. CDR3 bases: TGTGCCAGCAGCTTGGGCTTGGGAGACGAGCAGTTCTTC. Translating it yields CASSLGLGDEQFF.